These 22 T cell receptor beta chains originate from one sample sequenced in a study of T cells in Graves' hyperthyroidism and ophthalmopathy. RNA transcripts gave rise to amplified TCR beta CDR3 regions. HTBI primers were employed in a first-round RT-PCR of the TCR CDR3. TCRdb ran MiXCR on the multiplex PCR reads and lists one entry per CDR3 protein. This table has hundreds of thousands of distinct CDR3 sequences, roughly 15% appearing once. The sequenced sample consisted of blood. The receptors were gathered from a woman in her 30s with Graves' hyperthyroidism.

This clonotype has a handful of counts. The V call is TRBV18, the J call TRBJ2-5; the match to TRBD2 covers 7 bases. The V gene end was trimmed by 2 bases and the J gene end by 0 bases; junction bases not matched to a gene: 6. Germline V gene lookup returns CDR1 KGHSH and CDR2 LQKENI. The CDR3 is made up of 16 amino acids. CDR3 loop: CASSPRASGDQETQYF. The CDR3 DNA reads TGTGCCAGCTCACCAAGGGCTAGCGGAGACCAAGAGACCCAGTACTTC.

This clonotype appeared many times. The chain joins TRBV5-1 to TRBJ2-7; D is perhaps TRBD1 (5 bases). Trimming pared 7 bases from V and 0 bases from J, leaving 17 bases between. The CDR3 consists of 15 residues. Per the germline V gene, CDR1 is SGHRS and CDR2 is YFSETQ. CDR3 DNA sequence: TGCGCCAGCTCAAGGACATCTAGTCACTCCTACGAGCAGTACTTC. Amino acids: CASSRTSSHSYEQYF.

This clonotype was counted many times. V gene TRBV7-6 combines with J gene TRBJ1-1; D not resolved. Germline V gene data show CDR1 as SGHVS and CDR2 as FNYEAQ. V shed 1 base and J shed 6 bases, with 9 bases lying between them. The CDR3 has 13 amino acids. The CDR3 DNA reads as TGTGCCAGCAGCTTAGGAGGCCGGGCTGAAGCTTTCTTT. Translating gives CASSLGGRAEAFF.

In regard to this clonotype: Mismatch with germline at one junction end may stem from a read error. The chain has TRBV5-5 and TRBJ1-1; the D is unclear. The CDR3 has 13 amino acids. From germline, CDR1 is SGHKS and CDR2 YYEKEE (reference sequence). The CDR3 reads CASSFGRNAEAFF. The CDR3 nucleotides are TGTGCCAGCAGCTTCGGTAGGAACGCTGAAGCTTTCTTT.

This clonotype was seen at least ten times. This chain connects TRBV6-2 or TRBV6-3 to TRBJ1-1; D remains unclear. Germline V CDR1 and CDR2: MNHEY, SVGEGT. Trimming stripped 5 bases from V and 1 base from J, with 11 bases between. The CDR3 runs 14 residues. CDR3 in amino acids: CASSPGRWNTEAFF. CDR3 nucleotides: TGTGCCAGCAGTCCAGGTCGATGGAACACTGAAGCTTTCTTT.

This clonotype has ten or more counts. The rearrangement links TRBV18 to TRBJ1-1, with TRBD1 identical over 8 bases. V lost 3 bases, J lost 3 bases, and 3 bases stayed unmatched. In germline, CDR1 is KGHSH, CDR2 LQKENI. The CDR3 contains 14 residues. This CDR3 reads CASSPTGEDTEAFF. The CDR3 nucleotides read TGTGCCAGCTCACCGACAGGGGAGGACACTGAAGCTTTCTTT.

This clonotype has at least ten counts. The CDR3 bases are TGTGCCAGCTCCGCAGCCTCCTACGAGCAGTACTTC. This codes for CASSAASYEQYF. The V call is TRBV18, the J call TRBJ2-7; D uncertain. The germline gives CDR1 KGHSH, CDR2 LQKENI. The V and J ends lost 6 bases and 0 bases respectively, with 6 bases between them. The CDR3 totals 12 residues.

CDR3 region: CASSWTGDEKLFF. DNA for the CDR3: TGTGCCAGCAGTTGGACAGGGGATGAAAAACTGTTTTTT. V gene TRBV28 combines with J gene TRBJ1-4, with 9 positions matching TRBD1. Germline V CDR1 and CDR2: MDHEN, SYDVKM. The CDR3 is 13 amino acids. V lost 4 bases and J lost 6; bases outside the gene matches: 0.

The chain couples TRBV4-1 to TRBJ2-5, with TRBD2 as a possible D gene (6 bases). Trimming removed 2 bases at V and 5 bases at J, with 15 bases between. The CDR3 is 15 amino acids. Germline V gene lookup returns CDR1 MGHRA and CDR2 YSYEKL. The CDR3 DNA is TGCGCCAGCAGCCAAAGCCCGGGACTGAGGGAGACCCAGTACTTC. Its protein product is CASSQSPGLRETQYF.

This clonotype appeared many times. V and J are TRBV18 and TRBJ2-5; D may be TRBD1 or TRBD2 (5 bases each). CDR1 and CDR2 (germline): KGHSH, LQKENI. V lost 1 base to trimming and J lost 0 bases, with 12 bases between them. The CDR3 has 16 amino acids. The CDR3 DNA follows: TGTGCCAGCTCACCACTCGGGACGGTTAACCAAGAGACCCAGTACTTC. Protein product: CASSPLGTVNQETQYF.

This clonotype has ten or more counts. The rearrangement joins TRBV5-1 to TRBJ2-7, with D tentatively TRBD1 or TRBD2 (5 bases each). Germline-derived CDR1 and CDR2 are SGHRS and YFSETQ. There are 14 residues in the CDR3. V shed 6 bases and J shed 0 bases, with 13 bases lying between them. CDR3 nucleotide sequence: TGCGCCAGCACCACAGGAGGCAGCTCCTACGAGCAGTACTTC. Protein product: CASTTGGSSYEQYF.

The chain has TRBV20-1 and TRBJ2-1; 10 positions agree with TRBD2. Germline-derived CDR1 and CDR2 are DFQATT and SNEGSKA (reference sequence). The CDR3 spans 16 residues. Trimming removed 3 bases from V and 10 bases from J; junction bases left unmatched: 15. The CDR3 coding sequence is TGCAGTGCTAGGCCCGTACTGGCTAGCGGGAGAGAGGAGCAGTTCTTC. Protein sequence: CSARPVLASGREEQFF.

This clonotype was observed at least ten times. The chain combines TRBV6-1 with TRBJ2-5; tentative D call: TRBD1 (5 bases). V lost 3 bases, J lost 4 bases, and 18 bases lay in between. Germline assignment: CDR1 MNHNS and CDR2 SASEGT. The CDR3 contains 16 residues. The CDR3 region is CASSEGRSLPIETQYF. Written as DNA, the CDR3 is TGTGCCAGCAGTGAGGGGCGCTCCTTACCGATAGAGACCCAGTACTTC.

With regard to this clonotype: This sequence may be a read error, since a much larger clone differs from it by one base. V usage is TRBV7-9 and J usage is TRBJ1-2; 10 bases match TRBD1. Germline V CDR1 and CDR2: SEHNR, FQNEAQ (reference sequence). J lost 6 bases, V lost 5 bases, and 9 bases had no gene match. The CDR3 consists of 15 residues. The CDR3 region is CASSPRQGAADGYTF. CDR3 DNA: TGTGCCAGCAGCCCAAGACAGGGGGCGGCCGATGGCTACACCTTC.

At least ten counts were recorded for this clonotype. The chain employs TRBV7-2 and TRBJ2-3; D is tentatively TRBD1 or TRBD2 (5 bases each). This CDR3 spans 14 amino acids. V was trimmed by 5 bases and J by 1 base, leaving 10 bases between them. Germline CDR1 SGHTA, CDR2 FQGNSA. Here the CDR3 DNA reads TGTGCCAGCAGCGTGGGGGTCCGCACAGATACGCAGTATTTT. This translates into CASSVGVRTDTQYF.

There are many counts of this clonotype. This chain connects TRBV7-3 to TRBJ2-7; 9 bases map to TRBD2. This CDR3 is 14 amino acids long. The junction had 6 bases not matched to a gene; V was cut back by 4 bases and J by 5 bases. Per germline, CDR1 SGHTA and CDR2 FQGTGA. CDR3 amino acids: CASSSGLANDEQYF. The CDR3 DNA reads TGTGCCAGCAGCTCCGGACTAGCGAACGACGAGCAGTACTTC.

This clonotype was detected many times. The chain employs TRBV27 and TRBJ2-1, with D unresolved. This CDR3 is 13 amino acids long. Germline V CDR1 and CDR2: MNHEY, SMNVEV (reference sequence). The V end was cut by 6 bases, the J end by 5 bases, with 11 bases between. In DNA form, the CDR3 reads TGTGCCAGCAGCTCAATCGAGGACAATGAGCAGTTCTTC. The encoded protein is CASSSIEDNEQFF.

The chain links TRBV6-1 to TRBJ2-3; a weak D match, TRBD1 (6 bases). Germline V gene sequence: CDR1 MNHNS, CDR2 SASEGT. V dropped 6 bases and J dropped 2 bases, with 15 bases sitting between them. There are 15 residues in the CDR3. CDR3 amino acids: CASSPQGSLTDTQYF. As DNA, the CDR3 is TGTGCCAGCAGCCCCCAGGGGAGCCTCACAGATACGCAGTATTTT.

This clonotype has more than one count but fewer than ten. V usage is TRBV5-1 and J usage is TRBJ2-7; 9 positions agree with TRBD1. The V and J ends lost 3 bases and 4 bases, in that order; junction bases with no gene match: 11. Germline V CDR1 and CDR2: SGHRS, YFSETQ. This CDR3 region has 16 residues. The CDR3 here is CASSSGTGLGKYEQYF. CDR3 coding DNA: TGCGCCAGCAGCTCCGGGACAGGGCTCGGAAAATACGAGCAGTACTTC. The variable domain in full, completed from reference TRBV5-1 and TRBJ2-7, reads KAGVTQTPRYLIKTRGQQVTLSCSPISGHRSVSWYQQTPGQGLQFLFEYFSETQRNKGNFPGRFSGRQFSNSRSEMNVSTLELGDSALYLCASSSGTGLGKYEQYFGPGTRLTVT.

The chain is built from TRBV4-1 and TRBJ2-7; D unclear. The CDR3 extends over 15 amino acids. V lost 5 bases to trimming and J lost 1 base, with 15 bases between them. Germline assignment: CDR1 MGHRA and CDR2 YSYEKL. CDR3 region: CASSAQLTASYEQYF. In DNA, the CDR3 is TGCGCCAGCAGCGCTCAATTAACAGCATCCTACGAGCAGTACTTC.

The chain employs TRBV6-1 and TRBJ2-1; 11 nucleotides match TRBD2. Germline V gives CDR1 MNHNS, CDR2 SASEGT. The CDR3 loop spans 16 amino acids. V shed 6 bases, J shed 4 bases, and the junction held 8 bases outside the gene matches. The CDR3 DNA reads TGTGCCAGCAGACGGGGACTAGCGGCCCTGTACAATGAGCAGTTCTTC. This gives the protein CASRRGLAALYNEQFF.

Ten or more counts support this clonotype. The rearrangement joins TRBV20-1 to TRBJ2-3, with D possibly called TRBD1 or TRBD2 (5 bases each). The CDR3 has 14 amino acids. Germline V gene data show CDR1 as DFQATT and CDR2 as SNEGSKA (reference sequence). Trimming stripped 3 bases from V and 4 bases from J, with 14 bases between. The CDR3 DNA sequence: TGCAGTGCTAGCTCCGGGACGTCCGCAGATACGCAGTATTTT. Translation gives CSASSGTSADTQYF.